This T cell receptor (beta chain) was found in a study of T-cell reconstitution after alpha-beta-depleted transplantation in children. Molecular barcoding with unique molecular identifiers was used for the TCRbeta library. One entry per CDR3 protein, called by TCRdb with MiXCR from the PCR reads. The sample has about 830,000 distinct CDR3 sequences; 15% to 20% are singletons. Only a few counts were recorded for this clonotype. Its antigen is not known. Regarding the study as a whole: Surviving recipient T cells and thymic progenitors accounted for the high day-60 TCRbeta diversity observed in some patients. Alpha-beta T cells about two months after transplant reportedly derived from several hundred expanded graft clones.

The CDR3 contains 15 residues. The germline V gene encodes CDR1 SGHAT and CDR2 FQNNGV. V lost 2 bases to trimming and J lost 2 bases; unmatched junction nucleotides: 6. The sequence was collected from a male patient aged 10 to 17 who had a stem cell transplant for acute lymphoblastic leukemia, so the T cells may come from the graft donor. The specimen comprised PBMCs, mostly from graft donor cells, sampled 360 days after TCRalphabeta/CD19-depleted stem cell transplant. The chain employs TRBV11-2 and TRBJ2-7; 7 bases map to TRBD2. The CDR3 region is CASSLNRAGTYEQYF. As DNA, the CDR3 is TGTGCCAGCAGCTTAAACCGAGCGGGGACCTACGAGCAGTACTTC. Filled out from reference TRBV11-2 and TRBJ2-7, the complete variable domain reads EAGVAQSPRYKIIEKRQSVAFWCNPISGHATLYWYQQILGQGPKLLIQFQNNGVVDDSQLPKDRFSAERLKGVDSTLKIQPAKLEDSAVYLCASSLNRAGTYEQYFGPGTRLTVT.